These T cell receptor beta chains were read from a single sample in a study of cytomegalovirus exposure and HLA in healthy donors. The data were produced by immunoSEQ multiplex PCR, yet TCRdb's version contains in-frame clones alone and is incomplete. The profile covers roughly 97,000 clones, with 9.4% appearing a single time and about 5% taken by the ten largest. Sequencing was done on a sample of PBMCs. The origin of the receptors is a man aged 50 or older in good health and CMV-seropositive. CDR3s include the opening cysteine and the closing phenylalanine or tryptophan. D genes are given only for firm matches. Size values are once, few and many counts, or a class for expanded clones, and some rows have none.

v_call	j_call	d_call	clone_size	cdr3_aa	cdr3_nt
TRBV5-6	TRBJ1-2	TRBD1	-	CASSPLQGADYGYTF	TGTGCCAGCAGCCCGCTACAGGGGGCGGACTATGGCTACACCTTC
TRBV27	TRBJ2-7	TRBD2	-	CASSPGLAGGPYEQYF	TGTGCCAGCAGTCCTGGACTAGCGGGAGGGCCCTACGAGCAGTACTTC
TRBV7-9	TRBJ2-1	-	few	CASTPGVNEQFF	TGTGCCAGCACCCCCGGGGTGAATGAGCAGTTCTTC
TRBV9	TRBJ2-7	TRBD2	few	CASSVDGLAVYEQYF	TGTGCCAGCAGCGTAGATGGACTAGCGGTATACGAGCAGTACTTC
TRBV4-3	TRBJ2-7	TRBD2	-	CASSQLAGGNPSYEQYF	TGCGCCAGCAGCCAACTAGCGGGAGGGAACCCATCCTACGAGCAGTACTTC
TRBV7-9	TRBJ2-5	TRBD1	-	CASSTRLDRGRETQYF	TGTGCCAGCAGCACCCGGTTGGACAGGGGAAGAGAGACCCAGTACTTC
TRBV21-1	TRBJ1-2	-	few	CASGLTHTWNYGYTF	TGTGCCAGCGGACTAACCCACACTTGGAACTATGGCTACACCTTC
TRBV6-1	TRBJ1-2	-	few	CASSETPQGHYGYTF	TGTGCCAGCAGTGAGACCCCACAGGGCCACTATGGCTACACCTTC
TRBV5-1	TRBJ2-7	-	-	CASTPIQSAKGGEQYF	TGCGCCAGCACCCCGATTCAAAGTGCCAAAGGGGGCGAGCAGTACTTC
TRBV30	TRBJ2-7	TRBD2	-	CAWGAEAGTYEQYF	TGTGCCTGGGGAGCAGAAGCGGGAACCTACGAGCAGTACTTC
TRBV5-1	TRBJ1-5	TRBD1	few	CASSLEGTGGNQPQHF	TGCGCCAGCAGCTTGGAAGGGACAGGGGGCAATCAGCCCCAGCATTTT
TRBV28	TRBJ1-4	TRBD1	few	CASRQGLANEKLFF	TGTGCCAGCAGACAGGGGCTAGCTAATGAAAAACTGTTTTTT
TRBV11-2	TRBJ2-7	TRBD1	-	CASSLGGQASYEQYF	TGTGCCAGCAGCTTAGGGGGACAGGCTTCCTACGAGCAGTACTTC
TRBV7-2	TRBJ2-3	-	few	CASSPQDFTDTQYF	TGTGCCAGCAGCCCTCAGGACTTCACAGATACGCAGTATTTT
TRBV7-9	TRBJ1-2	-	-	CASSLEGQFLANYGYTF	TGTGCCAGCAGCTTAGAGGGGCAGTTCCTAGCTAACTATGGCTACACCTTC
TRBV27	TRBJ1-6	-	-	CASSTGFSYNSPLHF	TGTGCCAGCAGTACGGGGTTTTCCTATAATTCACCCCTCCACTTT
TRBV27	TRBJ2-1	TRBD2	few	CASSLYQSGGIKGFF	TGTGCCAGCAGTTTATATCAATCCGGGGGGATAAAGGGGTTCTTC
TRBV6-6	TRBJ2-2	-	-	CASSYHTANTGELFF	TGTGCCAGCAGTTATCACACCGCGAACACCGGGGAGCTGTTTTTT
TRBV2	TRBJ2-3	TRBD2	few	CASRLLAGASTDTQYF	TGTGCCAGCAGGTTGCTAGCGGGAGCTAGCACAGATACGCAGTATTTT
TRBV28	TRBJ1-4	-	-	CASSILQGSKGKLFF	TGTGCCAGCAGTATACTACAGGGCTCCAAGGGAAAACTGTTTTTT